This TCR beta chain was profiled in a study of cytomegalovirus exposure and HLA in healthy donors. Study as a whole: One earlier analysis, a look at roughly 180 million T cells, found almost 120 million unique TCR beta sequences.

Amplification used 60 Vbeta primers and 13 Jbeta primers. As originally analysed: The count from a later analysis was tens of millions of unique TCR beta chains, roughly 11 million of them shared. Libraries were prepared by immunoSEQ multiplex PCR; TCRdb keeps only in-frame clonotypes and omits some of them. From that table come the V and J calls and clone size; the DNA was used to work out D and trimming. Of some 140,000 clones in the sample, more than 75% are singletons; the top ten hold around 1%. Germline values: CDR1 SGDLS, CDR2 YYNGEE. CDR3 size: 13 residues. The germline V and J ends were trimmed by 4 bases and 8 bases, with 12 bases remaining between them.

The chain links TRBV9 to TRBJ1-4; a weak D match, TRBD1 (6 bases). This TCR was recovered from a male donor in good health and CMV-seronegative. Source material: PBMCs. The chain's CDR3 is CASSPGTSEKLFF. CDR3 in DNA: TGTGCCAGCAGCCCGGGGACAAGCGAAAAACTGTTTTTT.